Listed below are T cell receptor beta chains from one sample, sequenced in a study of shared clonotypes between healthy human individuals. Some clones are missing from TCRdb's copy, which holds only in-frame ones; the method was immunoSEQ multiplex PCR. Among some 95,000 clones listed, roughly two thirds were seen once. The sample was memory CD8+ T cells sorted from blood. All receptors come from a man in his thirties or forties in good health. The CDR3 runs from the conserved cysteine through the conserved F or W. Each record gives: V gene, clone size, J gene, D gene, CDR3 DNA, CDR3 protein. A D gene is named only where the DNA matches it firmly. Clone size appears in some rows only: once, few, many, or a class for an expanded clone.

v_gene: TRBV7-9
abundance: NA
j_gene: TRBJ2-1
d_gene: NA
CDR3nt: TGTGCCAGCAGCTTGTTCTCGGCGGGGCCCTTCTACAATGAGCAGTTCTTC
CDR3aa: CASSLFSAGPFYNEQFF

v_gene: TRBV5-5
abundance: NA
j_gene: TRBJ2-7
d_gene: NA
CDR3nt: TGTGCCAGCAGCCAAGCGGCCTCCTACGAGCAGTACTTC
CDR3aa: CASSQAASYEQYF

v_gene: TRBV18
abundance: NA
j_gene: TRBJ1-1
d_gene: NA
CDR3nt: TGTGCCAGCTCACAGTTGAGCACTGAAGCTTTCTTT
CDR3aa: CASSQLSTEAFF

v_gene: TRBV5-6
abundance: NA
j_gene: TRBJ1-2
d_gene: NA
CDR3nt: TGTGCCAGCGATTCCCCTGCAGGCGGAAGATTTGGTGGCTACACCTTC
CDR3aa: CASDSPAGGRFGGYTF

v_gene: TRBV6-1
abundance: NA
j_gene: TRBJ1-1
d_gene: NA
CDR3nt: TGTGCCAGCGTGAAGACAGAGGTGAACACTGAAGCTTTCTTT
CDR3aa: CASVKTEVNTEAFF

v_gene: TRBV18
abundance: NA
j_gene: TRBJ2-1
d_gene: TRBD1
CDR3nt: TGTGCCAGCTCACCACCGCAGACAGGGCTGGTGGATGAGCAGTTCTTC
CDR3aa: CASSPPQTGLVDEQFF

v_gene: TRBV19
abundance: NA
j_gene: TRBJ2-7
d_gene: NA
CDR3nt: TGTGCCAGTAGTCGCGGGGGCCCCTACGAGCAGTACTTC
CDR3aa: CASSRGGPYEQYF

v_gene: TRBV7-9
abundance: NA
j_gene: TRBJ2-1
d_gene: TRBD1
CDR3nt: TGTGCCAGCAGCCGCCCGACAGGGGGCCGGGATGAGCAGTTCTTC
CDR3aa: CASSRPTGGRDEQFF

v_gene: TRBV29-1
abundance: NA
j_gene: TRBJ2-7
d_gene: TRBD1
CDR3nt: TGCAGCGTTGAAGCCGGGACAGGGATAATGCGGGAGCAGTACTTC
CDR3aa: CSVEAGTGIMREQYF

v_gene: TRBV6-5
abundance: NA
j_gene: TRBJ1-1
d_gene: TRBD1
CDR3nt: TGTGCCAGCACTGTGGCAGGGGGCAGTGACACTGAAGCTTTCTTT
CDR3aa: CASTVAGGSDTEAFF

v_gene: TRBV18
abundance: once
j_gene: TRBJ2-7
d_gene: NA
CDR3nt: TGTGCCAGCTCACCCAATACTAACGAGCAGTACTTC
CDR3aa: CASSPNTNEQYF

v_gene: TRBV11-2
abundance: NA
j_gene: TRBJ2-3
d_gene: NA
CDR3nt: TGTGCCAGCAGCTTACTTTCAGGGCTTGTAGGCACAGATACGCAGTATTTT
CDR3aa: CASSLLSGLVGTDTQYF

v_gene: TRBV28
abundance: few
j_gene: TRBJ2-3
d_gene: NA
CDR3nt: TGTGCCAGCAGCAAAGACTCGTCTAGCACAGATACGCAGTATTTT
CDR3aa: CASSKDSSSTDTQYF

v_gene: TRBV5-4
abundance: NA
j_gene: TRBJ2-1
d_gene: NA
CDR3nt: TGTGCCAGCAGCTACTCTAACTACAATGAGCAGTTCTTC
CDR3aa: CASSYSNYNEQFF